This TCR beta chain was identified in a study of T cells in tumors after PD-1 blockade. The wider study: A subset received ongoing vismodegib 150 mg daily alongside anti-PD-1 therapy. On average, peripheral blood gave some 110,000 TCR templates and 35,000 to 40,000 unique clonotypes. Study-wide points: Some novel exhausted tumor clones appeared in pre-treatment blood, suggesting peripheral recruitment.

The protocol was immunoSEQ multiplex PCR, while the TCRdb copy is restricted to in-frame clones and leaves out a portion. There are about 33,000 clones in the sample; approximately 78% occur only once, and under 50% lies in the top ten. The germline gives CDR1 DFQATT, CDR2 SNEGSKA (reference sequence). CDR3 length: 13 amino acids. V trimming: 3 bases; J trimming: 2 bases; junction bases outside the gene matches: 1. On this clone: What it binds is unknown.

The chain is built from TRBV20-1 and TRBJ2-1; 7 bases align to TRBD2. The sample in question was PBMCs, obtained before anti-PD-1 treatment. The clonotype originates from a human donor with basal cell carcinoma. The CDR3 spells CSASRGAYNEQFF. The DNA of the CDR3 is TGCAGTGCTAGTCGGGGGGCCTACAATGAGCAGTTCTTC.